The 10 T cell receptor beta chains presented below share a single source sample, sequenced in a study of T-cell memory formation after mild COVID-19. One entry per CDR3 protein results from TCRdb running MiXCR on the 5' RACE reads. The profile shows roughly 510,000 distinct CDR3 sequences, approximately 15% of them singletons. Material for sequencing was PBMCs or a T cell subset sorted from them (not recorded which). These receptor sequences come from an adult woman who had mild COVID-19 (a few samples of this study predate the infection). Cell type and time point are not known.

This clonotype was detected only a few times. The chain links TRBV30 to TRBJ2-5; 11 nucleotides align to TRBD1. CDR3 length: 14 residues. Trimming took 3 bases from V and 6 from J; bases not matched to a gene: 6. Germline V lookup: CDR1 GTSNPN, CDR2 SVGIG (reference sequence). CDR3 sequence reads: CAWSTGTGGKTQYF. The DNA of the CDR3 is TGTGCCTGGAGCACCGGGACAGGGGGAAAGACCCAGTACTTC.

This chain joins TRBV20-1 and TRBJ2-3; D is unresolved. The V and J ends lost 1 base and 3 bases respectively, with 8 bases between them. The CDR3 length is 13 residues. Per germline, CDR1 DFQATT and CDR2 SNEGSKA (reference sequence). The CDR3 bases are TGCAGTGCTAGAGTGAGGATGACAGATACGCAGTATTTT. It encodes CSARVRMTDTQYF.

The V call is TRBV4-3, the J call TRBJ1-5, with TRBD1 identical over 7 bases. The CDR3 has 15 residues. In germline, CDR1 is LGHNA, CDR2 YSLEER. Germline trimming cut 0 bases from V and 6 bases from J; bases unmatched to any gene: 5. This chain's CDR3 is CASSQESTGPQPQHF. DNA for the CDR3: TGCGCCAGCAGCCAAGAATCGACAGGGCCTCAGCCCCAGCATTTT.

As for this clonotype: The germline gene is not matched at one end of the junction; a read error may be the cause. This chain joins TRBV6-1 and TRBJ1-6; 7 bases align to TRBD1. Germline V CDR1 and CDR2: MNHNS, SASEGT. There are 16 residues in the CDR3. The CDR3: CASAWETGPYNSHLHF. CDR3 nucleotide sequence: TGTGCCAGCGCCTGGGAGACAGGGCCTTATAATTCACACCTCCACTTT.

There are a few counts of this clonotype. This chain uses TRBV7-8 with TRBJ2-7; D call uncertain. The length of the CDR3 is 15 residues. Germline V gives CDR1 SGHVS, CDR2 FQNEAQ. Trimming took 5 bases from V and 4 from J, leaving 18 bases between them. Written as DNA, the CDR3 is TGTGCCAGCAGCCCCCGAGGCAGTCTCCCTTACGAGCAGTACTTC. Translation gives CASSPRGSLPYEQYF.

This clonotype was seen only a few times. J is TRBJ1-2 and V is TRBV7-8; the D gene is possibly TRBD1 (6 bases). Trimming removed 5 bases from V and 0 bases from J, with 13 bases in between. Germline-derived CDR1 and CDR2 are SGHVS and FQNEAQ. This CDR3 spans 15 amino acids. CDR3 nucleotide sequence: TGTGCCAGCAGCCAATCTGGGGGGCCTAACTATGGCTACACCTTC. Translated: CASSQSGGPNYGYTF.

This CDR3 reads CATSRVEGAGANVLTF. The CDR3 DNA reads TGTGCCACCAGCAGAGTTGAGGGCGCGGGGGCCAACGTCCTGACTTTC. The V gene is TRBV15, the J gene TRBJ2-6; D perhaps matches TRBD2 (5 bases). Trimming took off 1 base at V and 4 bases at J, with 11 bases between the two ends. Germline V gives CDR1 LNHNV, CDR2 YYDKDF (reference sequence). The CDR3 is 16 residues long.

The J gene is TRBJ1-5, the V gene TRBV20-1, with D tentatively TRBD1 (5 bases). Germline lookup yields CDR1 DFQATT and CDR2 SNEGSKA (reference sequence). The CDR3 length is 14 residues. V gave up 0 bases and J gave up 3 bases, with 9 bases separating them. The chain's CDR3 is CSARDLTANQPQHF. The CDR3 DNA reads TGCAGTGCTAGAGATCTGACAGCCAATCAGCCCCAGCATTTT.

V and J are TRBV11-3 and TRBJ2-1; TRBD2 matches at 8 bases. Germline values: CDR1 SGHNT, CDR2 YENEEA. CDR3 size: 14 residues. J lost 6 bases, V lost 3 bases, and 4 bases had no gene match. The CDR3 DNA is TGTGCCAGCAGCTTTCTAGCGGGCCTCAATGAGCAGTTCTTC. It codes for CASSFLAGLNEQFF.

This chain joins TRBV7-9 and TRBJ2-3; possibly TRBD1 or TRBD2 for D (6 bases each). The V gene's germline CDR1 is SEHNR and CDR2 FQNEAQ (reference sequence). The CDR3 has 16 residues. V was cut by 5 bases and J by 0 bases, with 15 bases left in between. CDR3 nucleotides: TGTGCCAGCAGCGAAGATAGGGGGACTAGCACAGATACGCAGTATTTT. It translates to CASSEDRGTSTDTQYF.